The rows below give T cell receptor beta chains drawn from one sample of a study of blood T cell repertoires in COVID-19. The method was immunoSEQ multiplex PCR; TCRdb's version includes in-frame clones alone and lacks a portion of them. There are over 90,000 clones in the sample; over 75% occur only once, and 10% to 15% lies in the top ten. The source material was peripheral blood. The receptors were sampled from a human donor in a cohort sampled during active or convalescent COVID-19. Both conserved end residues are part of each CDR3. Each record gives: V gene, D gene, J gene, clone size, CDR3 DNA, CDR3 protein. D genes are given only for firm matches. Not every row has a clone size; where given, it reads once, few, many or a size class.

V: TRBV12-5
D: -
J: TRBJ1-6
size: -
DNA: TGTGCTAGTGGTTTGCAAACCAGGAATTCACCCCTCCACTTT
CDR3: CASGLQTRNSPLHF

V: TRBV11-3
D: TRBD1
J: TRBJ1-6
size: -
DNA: TGTGCCAGCAGCCCTAGACAGGGGGCCCATAATTCACCCCTCCACTTT
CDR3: CASSPRQGAHNSPLHF

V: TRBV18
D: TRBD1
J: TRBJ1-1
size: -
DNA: TGTGCCAGCTCACCCAGGGGGTTGAACACTGAAGCTTTCTTT
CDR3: CASSPRGLNTEAFF

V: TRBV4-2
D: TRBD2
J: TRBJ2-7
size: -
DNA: TGTGCCAGCAGCCAAGCCGGGACTAGCGGCTACGAGCAGTACTTC
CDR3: CASSQAGTSGYEQYF

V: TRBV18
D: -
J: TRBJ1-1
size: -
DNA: TGTGCCAGCTCACCAGGGGGGAGGCAAAACACTGAAGCTTTCTTT
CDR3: CASSPGGRQNTEAFF

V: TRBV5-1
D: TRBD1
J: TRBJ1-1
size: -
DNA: TGCGCCAGCAGCTTGGTTGGGGACAGCCTTGAAGCTTTCTTT
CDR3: CASSLVGDSLEAFF

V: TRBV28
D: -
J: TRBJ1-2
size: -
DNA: TGTGCCAGCAGTTTGGGGGGGGTCTATGGCTACACCTTC
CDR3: CASSLGGVYGYTF

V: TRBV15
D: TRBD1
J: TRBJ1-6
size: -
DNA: TGTGCCACCAGCAGAGAGAGGACAGGGTTTGGTTCACCCCTCCACTTT
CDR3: CATSRERTGFGSPLHF

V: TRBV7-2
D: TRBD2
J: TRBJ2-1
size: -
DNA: TGTGCCAGCAGCTTAGGGGGTAGCGGGGAGGAGCAGTTCTTC
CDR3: CASSLGGSGEEQFF

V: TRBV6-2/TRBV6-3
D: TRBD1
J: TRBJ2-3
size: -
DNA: TGTGCCAGCAGTAACCGCGGGGACAGGGACACAGATACGCAGTATTTT
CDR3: CASSNRGDRDTDTQYF

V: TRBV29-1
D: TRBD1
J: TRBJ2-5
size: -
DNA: TGCAGCGTTGTTAGGGACAGGGAGACCCAGTACTTC
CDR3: CSVVRDRETQYF

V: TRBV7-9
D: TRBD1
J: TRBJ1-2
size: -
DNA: TGTGCCAGCAGCTTCCACGACAGGGAAATGTTGGGCTACACCTTC
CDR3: CASSFHDREMLGYTF

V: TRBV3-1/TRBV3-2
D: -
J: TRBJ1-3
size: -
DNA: TGTGCCAGCAGCACAATCCTGATAGGGGGTGGAAACACCATATATTTT
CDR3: CASSTILIGGGNTIYF

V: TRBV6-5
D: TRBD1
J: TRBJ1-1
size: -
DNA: TGTGCCAGCAGGGCAGACAGGGGCGGGGACACTGAAGCTTTCTTT
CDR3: CASRADRGGDTEAFF

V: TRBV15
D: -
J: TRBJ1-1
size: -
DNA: TGTGCCACCAGCAGAAGGCGACACCTGAACACTGAAGCTTTCTTT
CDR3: CATSRRRHLNTEAFF

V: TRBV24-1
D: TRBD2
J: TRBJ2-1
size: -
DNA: TGTGCCACCAGTGACCTAGCGGGCTGGGGTGGTGAGCAGTTCTTC
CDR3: CATSDLAGWGGEQFF

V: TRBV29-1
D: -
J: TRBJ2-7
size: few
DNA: TGCAGCGTCCGACATACCAGCTCCTACGAGCAGTACTTC
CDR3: CSVRHTSSYEQYF

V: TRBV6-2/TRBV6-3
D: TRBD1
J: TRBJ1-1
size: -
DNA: TGTGCCAGCAGTTACTCAAACAGGGGGCGGCACGTGTTGGCTTTCTTT
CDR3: CASSYSNRGRHVLAFF

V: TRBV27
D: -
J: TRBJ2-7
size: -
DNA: TGTGCCAGCAGTTTCCTACAGGGTGGAGCCGAGCAGTACTTC
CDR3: CASSFLQGGAEQYF

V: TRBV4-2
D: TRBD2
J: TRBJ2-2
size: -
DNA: TGTGCCAGCAGCCAAGAACTAGCGGGGGGGCTGAACACCGGGGAGCTGTTTTTT
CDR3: CASSQELAGGLNTGELFF

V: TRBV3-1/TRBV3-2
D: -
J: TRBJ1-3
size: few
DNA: TGTGCCAGCAGCCAAGAGGCCGGAAACACCATATATTTT
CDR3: CASSQEAGNTIYF

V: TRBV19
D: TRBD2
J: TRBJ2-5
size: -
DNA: TGTGCCAGTAGTCGGGGGGATAGAGAGACCCAGTACTTC
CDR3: CASSRGDRETQYF

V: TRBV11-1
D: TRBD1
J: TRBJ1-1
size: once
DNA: TGTGCCAGCAGCCGGGACAGAAATAAGGACACTGAAGCTTTCTTT
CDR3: CASSRDRNKDTEAFF

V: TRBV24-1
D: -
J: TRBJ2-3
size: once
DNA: TGTGCCACCAGTGATTACCGGGCAGATACGCAGTATTTT
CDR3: CATSDYRADTQYF

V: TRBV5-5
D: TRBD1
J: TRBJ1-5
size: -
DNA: TGTGCCAGCAGCTTAAGCCCCGGGACAGGGGCGAATCAGCCCCAGCATTTT
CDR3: CASSLSPGTGANQPQHF

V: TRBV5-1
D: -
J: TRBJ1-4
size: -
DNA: TGCGCCAGCACCGACCAGGCAACTAATGAAAAACTGTTTTTT
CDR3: CASTDQATNEKLFF

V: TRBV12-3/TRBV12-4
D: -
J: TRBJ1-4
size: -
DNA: TGTGCCAGCAGTTTGGGTCCGGGTGAAAAACTGTTTTTT
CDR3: CASSLGPGEKLFF

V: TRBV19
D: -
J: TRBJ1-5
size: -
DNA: TGTGCCAGTAGGGACACAGGAAACAATCAGCCCCAGCATTTT
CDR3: CASRDTGNNQPQHF

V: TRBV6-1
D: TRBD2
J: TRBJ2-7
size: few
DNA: TGTGCCAGCAGTGAAACCCTAGCGGGGCCCTACGAGCAGTACTTC
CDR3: CASSETLAGPYEQYF

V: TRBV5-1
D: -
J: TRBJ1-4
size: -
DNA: TGCGCCAGCACCGGGACAATCGGGGAAAAACTGTTTTTT
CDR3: CASTGTIGEKLFF

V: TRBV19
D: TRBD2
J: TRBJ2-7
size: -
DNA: TGTGCCAGTAGTATCCAGCGGGGGCCTTACGAGCAGTACTTC
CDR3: CASSIQRGPYEQYF

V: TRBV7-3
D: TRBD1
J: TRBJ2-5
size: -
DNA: TGTGCCAGCAGCCAACAGGGGCTGGGGGAGACCCAGTACTTC
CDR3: CASSQQGLGETQYF

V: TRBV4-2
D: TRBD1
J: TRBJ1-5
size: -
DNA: TGTGCCAGCAGCCCCCGACAGGGGGGATTGTCAGGGGATCAGCCCCAGCATTTT
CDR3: CASSPRQGGLSGDQPQHF

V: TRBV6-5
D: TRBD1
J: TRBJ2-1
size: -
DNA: TGTGCCAGCAGTTTCCGGGACAGTTACAATGAGCAGTTCTTC
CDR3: CASSFRDSYNEQFF

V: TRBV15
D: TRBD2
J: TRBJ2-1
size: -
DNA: TGTGCCACCAGCAGAGCCCAGGGAGGGGAGCAGTTCTTC
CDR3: CATSRAQGGEQFF

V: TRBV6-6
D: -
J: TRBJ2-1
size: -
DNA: TGTGCCAGCAACTCGGGACTCAGCTCCTACAATGAGCAGTTCTTC
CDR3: CASNSGLSSYNEQFF

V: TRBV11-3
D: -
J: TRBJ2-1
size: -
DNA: TGTGCCAGCAGCTTAGGGCAGGGCTCCTACAATGAGCAGTTCTTC
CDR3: CASSLGQGSYNEQFF

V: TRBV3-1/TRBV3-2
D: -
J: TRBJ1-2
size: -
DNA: TGTGCCAGCAGCCAGATTCCAGGGCTTGGCTACACCTTC
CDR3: CASSQIPGLGYTF

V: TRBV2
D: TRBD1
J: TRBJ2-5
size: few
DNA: TGTGCCAGCAGTCCTGGGACAGGGTCTATTGAGACCCAGTACTTC
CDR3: CASSPGTGSIETQYF